What follows is one T cell receptor (beta chain) and its context. This sample is drawn from a study of T cell changes during pregnancy in multiple sclerosis. The protocol was immunoSEQ multiplex PCR, while the TCRdb copy is restricted to in-frame clones and leaves out a portion. The table includes approximately 66,000 clones, roughly 90% detected once. Specimen: CD8+ T cells from peripheral blood mononuclear cells, collected before pregnancy. The sequence was collected from a female donor with multiple sclerosis, enrolled in a pregnancy study.

DNA for the CDR3: TGTGCCAGCAGTGACCGTAACACCGGGGAGCTGTTTTTT. Protein: CASSDRNTGELFF. The V gene is TRBV6-4, the J gene TRBJ2-2; no firm D call. V was shortened by 2 bases and J by 2 bases, with 3 bases between the two germline ends. The CDR3 contains 13 residues. CDR1 is MRHNA and CDR2 is SNTAGT in the germline V gene.